This T cell receptor beta chain was retrieved from a study of T-cell reconstitution after alpha-beta-depleted transplantation in children. Study results and limitations: One year after transplant, T-cell counts and diversity came mostly from newly produced T cells. After transplant, at about two months, alpha-beta T cells were reportedly derived from several hundred expanded graft clones. In some patients, recipient T cells and intrathymic progenitors surviving conditioning explained high day-60 diversity.

Germline V lookup: CDR1 KGHSH, CDR2 LQKENI. V was clipped by 1 base and J by 6 bases, with 9 bases between them. There are 13 residues in the CDR3. This clonotype came up many times. Its target is not known. A TCRbeta library incorporating unique molecular identifiers was prepared. From the PCR reads, TCRdb called clonotypes with MiXCR, one entry per CDR3 protein. The table has more than 400,000 distinct CDR3 sequences, 11% seen once; the top ten hold around 15%. This TCR was sampled from a female patient aged 2-9 years who had a stem cell transplant for aplastic anemia, so the T cells may come from the graft donor. The source was PBMCs, mostly from graft donor cells, collected 180 days after TCRalphabeta/CD19-depleted stem cell transplant. The rearrangement links TRBV18 to TRBJ1-1; TRBD1 is a possible D gene (6 bases). This chain's CDR3 is CASSPLGGSEAFF. The CDR3, as DNA: TGTGCCAGCTCACCACTTGGGGGCTCTGAAGCTTTCTTT.